This T cell receptor (beta chain) was captured by sequencing in a study of prognosis after radiotherapy for stage I lung cancer. At the level of the study: Medical inoperability was the status assigned to all non-small cell lung cancer patients. SBRT spanned 3 to 5 fractions, reaching a biologically effective dose of at least 100 Gy. A few patients developed post-radiotherapy distant metastases at median approximately seven months; about 15 had no significant progression. Findings and caveats of the study: Gene usage, both TRBV and TRBJ, reportedly differed between patients with metastases and patients without them.

Germline V gives CDR1 DFQATT, CDR2 SNEGSKA (reference sequence). The CDR3 contains 15 residues. Trimming took 7 bases from V and 5 from J, leaving 24 bases between them. This clonotype was seen ten or more times. Its specificity is unknown. The study amplified the TCR beta CDR3 region from genomic DNA. This amplification was carried out by two rounds of multiplex PCR. Specific primers for each TRBV and TRBJ gene were what first-round PCR used. TCRdb itself ran the multiplex PCR reads through MiXCR, one entry per CDR3 protein. The table shows approximately 25,000 distinct CDR3 sequences, with just over 40% occurring only once.

The chain recombines TRBV20-1 with TRBJ2-7; weak D call: TRBD2 (6 bases). This receptor was identified in a donor over 45 with non-small cell lung cancer. The sample was PBMCs, taken before or after stereotactic body radiation therapy (not recorded which). CDR3 residues: CSVSSWREEQDEQYF. The CDR3 coding sequence is TGCAGTGTCAGTTCGTGGAGGGAGGAACAGGACGAGCAGTACTTC.